This TCR beta chain was observed in a study of Graves' ophthalmopathy and Graves' hyperthyroidism. RNA transcripts provided the template for amplifying TCR beta CDR3 regions. RT-PCR with HTBI primers came first, then second-round multiplex PCR. MiXCR was run by TCRdb on the multiplex PCR reads, yielding one entry per CDR3 protein. The table lists 300,000 to 350,000 distinct CDR3 sequences, 17% of them singletons. The diagnostic workup employed clinical symptoms, serum thyroxine, TRAb, thyroid ultrasound and orbital computed tomography. The PBMCs had their origin in less than 13 ml of fresh peripheral blood. A note on this clonotype: Its cognate antigen is unknown.

This CDR3 has 14 residues. Trimming shortened V by 4 bases and J by 2 bases, and 12 bases separated the two germline ends. Germline lookup yields CDR1 SGHTA and CDR2 FQGNSA. The study's findings and limits: Forecasting of ophthalmopathy progression by the model achieved 70.59% sensitivity and roughly 75% specificity.

The sequenced sample consisted of peripheral blood. The source is an adult man with Graves' ophthalmopathy. J is TRBJ2-7 and V is TRBV7-2, with a possible D match to TRBD1 (5 bases). The CDR3 loop is CASSSPSGTYEQYF. The CDR3 DNA reads TGTGCCAGCAGCTCTCCTTCAGGGACCTACGAGCAGTACTTC.